The 8 T cell receptor beta chains below were found in one sample sequenced in a study of technical replicates of blood from a handful of donors. The table came from immunoSEQ multiplex PCR; TCRdb's copy has only in-frame clones and leaves some out. The profile shows just under 60,000 clones, roughly 89% of them singletons. Sequenced input: PBMCs. These receptor sequences come from a human donor in good health. Some clones in this sample may be carry-over from other donors' samples.

This chain connects TRBV2 to TRBJ1-5, with TRBD1 matching 7 bases. Trimming cost V 7 bases and J 1 base; bases outside gene matches: 4. This CDR3 has 14 residues. Germline assignment: CDR1 SNHLY and CDR2 FYNNEI. The CDR3 region has the DNA TGTGCCAGCAACAGGGGCGGAAGCAATCAGCCCCAGCATTTT. Amino acids: CASNRGGSNQPQHF.

The J gene is TRBJ1-2, the V gene TRBV29-1; D unresolved. The germline V and J ends were trimmed by 4 bases and 1 base, with 4 bases remaining between them. This CDR3 region has 11 residues. Germline assignment: CDR1 SQVTM and CDR2 ANQGSEA. The DNA for the CDR3 is TGCAGCGTTGTGAGTAACTATGGCTACACCTTC. This translates into CSVVSNYGYTF. The full variable domain, rest sourced from reference TRBV29-1 and TRBJ1-2, is SAVISQKPSRDICQRGTSLTIQCQVDSQVTMMFWYRQQPGQSLTLIATANQGSEATYESGFVIDKFPISRPNLTFSTLTVSNMSPEDSSIYLCSVVSNYGYTFGSGTRLTVV.

This clone was found once. This chain connects TRBV9 to TRBJ1-1, with 8 bases aligning to TRBD1. This CDR3 spans 14 amino acids. Trimming cost V 4 bases and J 10 bases; bases outside gene matches: 12. Looked up from germline, CDR1 is SGDLS and CDR2 is YYNGEE. The CDR3 DNA reads as TGTGCCAGCAGCCCTGGACAGGGTAAGGACGGAGCTTTCTTT. Translation gives CASSPGQGKDGAFF.

This rearrangement joins TRBV7-8 to TRBJ1-4; D is perhaps TRBD1 (6 bases). This CDR3 is 19 amino acids long. Trimming shortened V by 2 bases and J by 0 bases, and 19 bases separated the two germline ends. Germline values: CDR1 SGHVS, CDR2 FQNEAQ. The CDR3 DNA reads TGTGCCAGCAGCTTAAAGGACAGTACCCCGAGCTCAACTAATGAAAAACTGTTTTTT. The encoded protein is CASSLKDSTPSSTNEKLFF.

The CDR3 DNA reads TGTGCCAGCTCACCACCGGAGGGCGAGGGTGAAAAACTGTTTTTT. Its translation: CASSPPEGEGEKLFF. The V gene is TRBV18, the J gene TRBJ1-4; D is unclear. V gave up 0 bases and J gave up 7 bases, with 12 bases separating them. Germline V gives CDR1 KGHSH, CDR2 LQKENI. The CDR3 is 15 amino acids.

This clone has a handful of counts. The rearrangement joins TRBV7-9 to TRBJ1-2; weak D call: TRBD1 (6 bases). The CDR3 has 16 residues. The V end lost 1 base, the J end lost 8 bases, and 20 bases lay between the germline ends. Per the germline V gene, CDR1 is SEHNR and CDR2 is FQNEAQ (reference sequence). The CDR3 bases are TGTGCCAGCAGCTTAGGATCTGGGACATCCCTCGGCGGCTACACCTTC. Amino acid sequence: CASSLGSGTSLGGYTF.

This clone was seen just once. The chain has TRBV5-1 and TRBJ2-7; 7 nucleotides agree with TRBD2. The CDR3 length is 13 residues. Looked up from germline, CDR1 is SGHRS and CDR2 is YFSETQ. J lost 4 bases, V lost 5 bases, and 6 bases had no gene match. The CDR3 reads CASREGGGYEQYF. As DNA, the CDR3 is TGCGCCAGCAGGGAGGGCGGGGGTTACGAGCAGTACTTC.

V and J are TRBV6-1 and TRBJ2-7, with 9 bases matching TRBD1. The CDR3 is made up of 14 amino acids. The germline gives CDR1 MNHNS, CDR2 SASEGT. With V trimmed by 7 bases and J by 0 bases, 4 bases remained unmatched. The CDR3 spells CASTGDRVSYEQYF. The CDR3 region has the DNA TGTGCCAGCACTGGGGACAGGGTCTCCTACGAGCAGTACTTC.